This TCR beta chain was identified in a study of beta chain features in type 1 diabetes. Every isolated RNA sample was fully reverse transcribed, so sequencing captured expressed TCRB transcripts. Generated by immunoSEQ multiplex PCR, the TCRdb table keeps only in-frame clones and is missing some. The sample carries hundreds of thousands of clones, around 15% recorded once. Study-level points and caveats: The study found moderately but significantly shorter TCRB CDR3s in all four CD4+ subsets of Type 1 diabetes patients. With patients and controls alike, PCR might favor shorter templates to an equal degree.

This clone was recorded a few times. Its target is not known. The authors obtained over 95% purity in all sorted populations. The clonotype originates from a man aged 18 to 30 with type 1 diabetes. The sample taken for sequencing was naive CD4+ T cells from blood.

CDR3 bases: TGCAGCGTTCGTGGGAGCTCCTATAATTCACCCCTCCACTTT. Translated, it gives CSVRGSSYNSPLHF. This chain links TRBV29-1 with TRBJ1-6; D is ambiguous. CDR1 and CDR2 from the germline V gene are SQVTM and ANQGSEA. Trimming left V 5 bases short and J 0 bases short, with 8 bases between. The CDR3 sequence is 14 residues long.